The 25 T cell receptor beta chains below were found in one sample sequenced in a study of blood T cell repertoires in COVID-19. TCRdb's table, derived via immunoSEQ multiplex PCR, lists solely in-frame clones and lacks some. The sample lists over 200,000 clones, about 87% occurring once. Material: PBMCs or T cells enriched from blood (not recorded which). The receptors stem from a woman aged 30 to 39 who had been exposed to COVID-19.

The V call is TRBV5-1, the J call TRBJ2-3, with D possibly TRBD2 on 6 matching bases. This CDR3 contains 15 residues. CDR1 and CDR2 (germline): SGHRS, YFSETQ. The V end lost 3 bases, the J end lost 2 bases, and 13 bases lay between the germline ends. The CDR3 sequence is CASSSGRPITDTQYF. In DNA form, the CDR3 reads TGCGCCAGCAGCTCGGGGAGGCCCATCACAGATACGCAGTATTTT.

The V and J genes are TRBV7-9 and TRBJ1-2; D unresolved. In germline, CDR1 is SEHNR, CDR2 FQNEAQ (reference sequence). This CDR3 is built from 14 residues. Trimming left V 2 bases short and J 2 bases short, with 9 bases between. The CDR3 region is CASSLSSVNYGYTF. CDR3 nucleotide sequence: TGTGCCAGCAGCTTATCGTCCGTAAACTATGGCTACACCTTC.

The chain carries TRBV3-1 (or the pseudogene TRBV3-2) and TRBJ2-7, with 8 bases that match TRBD1. Germline trimming cut 4 bases from V and 6 bases from J; bases unmatched to any gene: 11. The CDR3 is 15 amino acids. CDR1 is LGHDT, CDR2 YNNKEL, per germline (reference sequence). The CDR3 DNA sequence: TGTGCCAGCAGCCTCGATCCAGGACAGGGTCGCGAGCAGTACTTC. This codes for CASSLDPGQGREQYF.

The V and J genes are TRBV19 and TRBJ2-5; D possibly corresponds to TRBD1 (5 bases). Trimming cost V 4 bases and J 4 bases, with 7 bases left between them. This CDR3 region has 12 residues. Germline CDR1 and CDR2: LNHDA and SQIVND (reference sequence). CDR3 DNA: TGTGCCAGTAGTAGGGGCCCAGAGACCCAGTACTTC. It codes for CASSRGPETQYF. The full variable domain, rest sourced from reference TRBV19 and TRBJ2-5, is DGGITQSPKYLFRKEGQNVTLSCEQNLNHDAMYWYRQDPGQGLRLIYYSQIVNDFQKGDIAEGYSVSREKKESFPLTVTSAQKNPTAFYLCASSRGPETQYFGPGTRLLVL.

This clone was seen just once. The CDR3 sequence: CASSSGTGDYQETQYF. The CDR3 nucleotides are TGTGCCAGCAGTTCCGGGACCGGGGACTACCAAGAGACCCAGTACTTC. The chain recombines TRBV28 with TRBJ2-5, with a tentative D call TRBD2 (6 bases). V lost 4 bases to trimming and J lost 0 bases, with 15 bases between them. In germline, CDR1 is MDHEN, CDR2 SYDVKM. There are 16 residues in the CDR3.

This sequence joins TRBV19 and TRBJ1-5; 7 nucleotides line up with TRBD1. This CDR3 contains 18 residues. Trimming cost V 5 bases and J 0 bases; bases outside gene matches: 13. Germline V lookup: CDR1 LNHDA, CDR2 SQIVND (reference sequence). CDR3 nucleotides: TGTGCCAGTAGTCCTCCGGGACAGATATTCTTTAGCAATCAGCCCCAGCATTTT. It encodes CASSPPGQIFFSNQPQHF.

V is TRBV29-1 and J is TRBJ1-2; D is perhaps TRBD1 (5 bases). Germline-derived CDR1 and CDR2 are SQVTM and ANQGSEA. Between the trimmed V and J ends, which lost 7 bases and 8 bases, there was a span of 20 bases. The CDR3 contains 13 residues. CDR3 DNA: TGCAGCGATATAGACAGTCGGCGGGAGGGCTACACCTTC. Its protein is CSDIDSRREGYTF.

The chain combines TRBV28 with TRBJ2-5; D perhaps matches TRBD1 (6 bases). Germline V gives CDR1 MDHEN, CDR2 SYDVKM. V dropped 6 bases and J dropped 1 base, with 12 bases sitting between them. The CDR3 is made up of 14 amino acids. The chain's CDR3 is CASSLQGSQETQYF. The DNA for the CDR3 is TGTGCCAGCAGCCTACAGGGATCCCAAGAGACCCAGTACTTC.

The chain couples TRBV4-1 to TRBJ2-1; 10 positions agree with TRBD2. CDR1 is MGHRA, CDR2 YSYEKL, per germline. CDR3 length equals 15 residues. Unmatched junction bases numbered 4, after V lost 4 bases and J lost 4 bases. CDR3 sequence (DNA): TGCGCCAGCAGCCTAACTAGCGGGAATTACAATGAGCAGTTCTTC. Amino acids: CASSLTSGNYNEQFF.

The chain combines TRBV15 with TRBJ1-3; D call uncertain. Germline V lookup: CDR1 LNHNV, CDR2 YYDKDF (reference sequence). CDR3 length equals 14 residues. V dropped 1 base and J dropped 2 bases, with 6 bases sitting between them. The CDR3 here is CATSRVNTGNTIYF. CDR3 coding DNA: TGTGCCACCAGCAGAGTTAACACTGGAAACACCATATATTTT.

This chain joins TRBV6-1 and TRBJ1-2; possibly TRBD1 for D (6 bases). Trimming stripped 0 bases from V and 5 bases from J, with 16 bases between. The germline CDR1 and CDR2 sequences are MNHNS and SASEGT. The CDR3 has 16 residues. This CDR3 reads CASSEAGGRRTYGYTF. The CDR3 region has the DNA TGTGCCAGCAGTGAAGCGGGGGGGCGGCGGACGTATGGCTACACCTTC.

This clone was observed a single time. The gene calls are TRBV29-1 and TRBJ1-2, with D unresolved. The CDR3 totals 12 residues. With 1 base removed from V and 5 bases from J, the gap between germline ends came to 8 bases. Per the germline V gene, CDR1 is SQVTM and CDR2 is ANQGSEA. Here the CDR3 DNA reads TGCAGCGTTGAAGTTTACAGTTATGGCTACACCTTC. This gives the protein CSVEVYSYGYTF.

V gene TRBV4-1 combines with J gene TRBJ2-3, with TRBD2 matching 8 bases. The germline CDR1 and CDR2 sequences are MGHRA and YSYEKL. The V gene end was trimmed by 1 base and the J gene end by 1 base; junction bases not matched to a gene: 4. The length of the CDR3 is 16 residues. In DNA, the CDR3 is TGCGCCAGCAGCCAAGGGAGCGGGGGCGGCACAGATACGCAGTATTTT. Its protein is CASSQGSGGGTDTQYF.

The chain employs TRBV19 and TRBJ1-2; 8 bases are shared with TRBD1. The V gene end was trimmed by 5 bases and the J gene end by 4 bases; junction bases not matched to a gene: 6. This CDR3 is built from 14 residues. Germline loops: CDR1 LNHDA, CDR2 SQIVND (reference sequence). The CDR3 DNA reads as TGTGCCAGTAGTCGACAGGGGTGGAGCTATGGCTACACCTTC. Translating gives CASSRQGWSYGYTF. The full variable domain, with the rest looked up from reference TRBV19 and TRBJ1-2, is DGGITQSPKYLFRKEGQNVTLSCEQNLNHDAMYWYRQDPGQGLRLIYYSQIVNDFQKGDIAEGYSVSREKKESFPLTVTSAQKNPTAFYLCASSRQGWSYGYTFGSGTRLTVV.

The chain has TRBV4-1 and TRBJ2-7, with 14 bases that match TRBD2. Germline values: CDR1 MGHRA, CDR2 YSYEKL. The CDR3 totals 18 residues. The trim removed 2 bases at V and 6 bases at J, leaving 12 bases unmatched. The CDR3: CASSQLPFPGLAGAEQYF. CDR3 sequence (DNA): TGCGCCAGCAGCCAACTACCATTCCCGGGACTAGCGGGAGCCGAGCAGTACTTC.

V gene TRBV7-9 combines with J gene TRBJ2-4; tentatively, D is TRBD1 (6 bases). The CDR3 sequence is 17 residues long. The germline CDR1 and CDR2 sequences are SEHNR and FQNEAQ (reference sequence). Trimming removed 5 bases from V and 0 bases from J, with 17 bases in between. The CDR3 region is CASSPGHYSQAKNIQYF. The CDR3 coding sequence is TGTGCCAGCAGCCCGGGACATTACAGTCAAGCCAAAAACATTCAGTACTTC.

The V and J genes are TRBV19 and TRBJ2-2; D remains unclear. CDR1 and CDR2 from the germline V gene are LNHDA and SQIVND (reference sequence). This CDR3 comprises 14 residues. V was cut by 1 base and J by 6 bases, with 9 bases left in between. The CDR3 region is CASSIGRSSGELFF. The CDR3 nucleotides are TGTGCCAGTAGTATAGGCAGGTCTTCCGGGGAGCTGTTTTTT.

J is TRBJ2-1 and V is TRBV19, with a weak D call TRBD1 (5 bases). The CDR3 has 13 amino acids. V dropped 3 bases and J dropped 10 bases, with 13 bases sitting between them. Germline V gene lookup returns CDR1 LNHDA and CDR2 SQIVND (reference sequence). CDR3 bases: TGTGCCAGTAGTATTGGGTTACAGGCAGAGCAGTTCTTC. Amino acids: CASSIGLQAEQFF. Together with reference TRBV19 and TRBJ2-1, the CDR3 gives the full variable domain: DGGITQSPKYLFRKEGQNVTLSCEQNLNHDAMYWYRQDPGQGLRLIYYSQIVNDFQKGDIAEGYSVSREKKESFPLTVTSAQKNPTAFYLCASSIGLQAEQFFGPGTRLTVL.

The chain has TRBV5-3 and TRBJ1-1, with a possible D match to TRBD1 (6 bases). TRBV5-3 is reported as an ORF; its role is uncertain. The V gene lost 7 bases and the J gene lost 1 base, with 17 bases spanning the gap. The CDR3 totals 15 residues. The CDR3 bases are TGTGCCAGACCAGAAACCGGGACAAAGAACACTGAAGCTTTCTTT. It specifies CARPETGTKNTEAFF.

The CDR3 DNA follows: TGTGCCAGCTCACAGGACAGGAACACTGAAGCTTTCTTT. This gives the protein CASSQDRNTEAFF. V and J are TRBV18 and TRBJ1-1, with a possible D match to TRBD1 (6 bases). Trimming removed 4 bases from V and 1 base from J, with 7 bases in between. The CDR3 is 13 amino acids. The V gene's germline CDR1 is KGHSH and CDR2 LQKENI. Variable domain in full (rest from reference TRBV18 and TRBJ1-1): NAGVMQNPRHLVRRRGQEARLRCSPMKGHSHVYWYRQLPEEGLKFMVYLQKENIIDESGMPKERFSAEFPKEGPSILRIQQVVRGDSAAYFCASSQDRNTEAFFGQGTRLTVV.

This clone was detected once. The V gene is TRBV7-2, the J gene TRBJ2-3; D is perhaps TRBD2 (6 bases). Germline CDR1 reads SGHTA; CDR2 reads FQGNSA. V was trimmed by 5 bases and J by 2 bases, leaving 14 bases between them. The CDR3 spans 15 residues. CDR3 bases: TGTGCCAGCAGCCGTAGGCGGGAACCCACAGATACGCAGTATTTT. Encoded protein: CASSRRREPTDTQYF. Looking up the rest from reference TRBV7-2 and TRBJ2-3 gives the full variable domain: GAGVSQSPSNKVTEKGKDVELRCDPISGHTALYWYRQSLGQGLEFLIYFQGNSAPDKSGLPSDRFSAERTGGSVSTLTIQRTQQEDSAVYLCASSRRREPTDTQYFGPGTRLTVL.

The gene calls are TRBV30 and TRBJ1-5, with D perhaps matching TRBD1 (6 bases). The CDR3 contains 13 residues. The germline V gene has CDR1 GTSNPN and CDR2 SVGIG (reference sequence). The V end lost 3 bases, the J end lost 4 bases, and 10 bases lay between the germline ends. The CDR3 here is CAWRQGLNQPQHF. The CDR3 DNA follows: TGTGCCTGGAGACAGGGTCTGAATCAGCCCCAGCATTTT.

A word on this clone: The junction shows a germline mismatch at one end, possibly a read error. The J gene is TRBJ2-5, the V gene TRBV7-7, with TRBD2 as a possible D gene (5 bases). In germline, CDR1 is SSHAT, CDR2 FNYEAQ (reference sequence). This CDR3 has 14 amino acids. The CDR3 loop is CASSSRGWGETQYF. The CDR3 DNA follows: TGTGCTAGCAGCTCCCGGGGATGGGGAGAGACCCAGTACTTC.

In its sample, this clone was seen once. The chain joins TRBV5-1 to TRBJ2-3, with TRBD1 identical over 7 bases. V gave up 5 bases and J gave up 0 bases; unmatched junction bases: 6. The CDR3 totals 15 residues. Germline V gene data show CDR1 as SGHRS and CDR2 as YFSETQ. The CDR3 sequence is CASRRTGLSTDTQYF. The CDR3, as DNA: TGCGCCAGCAGGCGGACAGGTCTTAGCACAGATACGCAGTATTTT.

This rearrangement joins TRBV5-1 to TRBJ2-3; TRBD1 aligns across 10 bases. Trimming removed 4 bases from V and 3 bases from J; junction bases left unmatched: 5. Germline assignment: CDR1 SGHRS and CDR2 YFSETQ. The CDR3 is made up of 15 amino acids. In DNA form, the CDR3 reads TGCGCCAGCAGCCACGGGACAGGGGTAACAGATACGCAGTATTTT. Translating it yields CASSHGTGVTDTQYF. Full variable domain (remainder filled in from reference TRBV5-1 and TRBJ2-3): KAGVTQTPRYLIKTRGQQVTLSCSPISGHRSVSWYQQTPGQGLQFLFEYFSETQRNKGNFPGRFSGRQFSNSRSEMNVSTLELGDSALYLCASSHGTGVTDTQYFGPGTRLTVL.